A single T cell receptor (beta chain) is shown here with its context. Its antigen is still unknown. The ends lost 2 bases at V and 5 bases at J; junction bases unmatched: 12. The CDR3 consists of 17 residues. Germline loops: CDR1 SGHVS, CDR2 FQNEAQ. Assay used: immunoSEQ multiplex PCR; TCRdb lists only in-frame clones, some missing. The table includes tens of thousands of clones, about 83% detected once. The data were obtained in a study of T cells in narcolepsy. Study in general: Enrolled donors included narcolepsy type 1 or type 2 patients and healthy controls. General study points: Autoreactive clone sequences were missing from some blood memory CD4+ repertoires. Autoreactive clonotypes reportedly recurred in blood of same and different patients, not controls.

Specimen: CD45RA- memory CD4+ T cells from PBMCs. This sequence was found in a human donor with narcolepsy. V gene TRBV7-8 combines with J gene TRBJ2-5; the match to TRBD2 covers 9 bases. The CDR3: CASSLSWGGGARETQYF. DNA of the CDR3: TGTGCCAGCAGCTTAAGTTGGGGCGGGGGGGCCCGTGAGACCCAGTACTTC.